This T cell receptor (beta chain) was profiled in a study of blood T cell repertoires in COVID-19. Overall study context: PBMCs, B-cell-depleted T cells, or T cells were the source of the cDNA or gDNA that made up the material.

The method was immunoSEQ multiplex PCR; TCRdb's version includes in-frame clones alone and lacks a portion of them. The sample has 200,000 or so clones; roughly 91% are singletons. This CDR3 has 13 residues. Trimming removed 0 bases from V and 5 bases from J, with 7 bases in between. Germline V lookup: CDR1 MRHNA, CDR2 SNTAGT. The sample taken for sequencing was PBMCs or T cells enriched from blood (not recorded which). The sequence derives from a man between 25 and 39 years old in a cohort exposed to, infected with or recovered from COVID-19 (not recorded which). The genes are TRBV6-4 and TRBJ2-5, with a possible D match to TRBD2 (5 bases). The CDR3 DNA follows: TGTGCCAGCAGTGACTCCCCGGGGGAGACCCAGTACTTC. This encodes CASSDSPGETQYF.